This T cell receptor (beta chain) derives from a study of regulatory T cells in long-lasting Graves disease. Time point given: newly diagnosed GD, antithyroid drugs for less than 3 months. PBMCs provided the RNA from which the TCR library was made. The authors drew patients from an endocrinology department in Xi'an, China. In regard to this clonotype: Its target is unknown.

With 4 bases clipped from V and 2 bases from J, the junction kept 5 bases outside the gene matches. The V gene's germline CDR1 is SGHAT and CDR2 FQNNGV. The CDR3 runs 15 residues. Study-level findings and limits: TRBV28, TRBJ1-2 and TRBJ2-5 emerged as the favored segments in persistent disease.

Construction of TCR beta libraries relied on iRepertoire HTBI primers and on Arm-PCR targeting CDR3 regions. TCRdb re-derived calls from the multiplex PCR reads in MiXCR, one entry per CDR3 protein. Altogether a few hundred thousand distinct CDR3 sequences are present, 18% being singletons, with the ten largest covering less than 15%. These data were also reused for a study on T cells in Graves' hyperthyroidism and ophthalmopathy.

This chain joins TRBV11-2 and TRBJ2-5, with 9 bases aligning to TRBD2. The sample in question was peripheral blood mononuclear cells (PBMCs), obtained at new diagnosis, from a patient treated with antithyroid drugs. The origin of this receptor is a woman aged 25 to 39 with Graves disease. CDR3 DNA: TGTGCCAGCAGCTACGTAGCGGGGGATCAAGAGACCCAGTACTTC. Protein product: CASSYVAGDQETQYF.